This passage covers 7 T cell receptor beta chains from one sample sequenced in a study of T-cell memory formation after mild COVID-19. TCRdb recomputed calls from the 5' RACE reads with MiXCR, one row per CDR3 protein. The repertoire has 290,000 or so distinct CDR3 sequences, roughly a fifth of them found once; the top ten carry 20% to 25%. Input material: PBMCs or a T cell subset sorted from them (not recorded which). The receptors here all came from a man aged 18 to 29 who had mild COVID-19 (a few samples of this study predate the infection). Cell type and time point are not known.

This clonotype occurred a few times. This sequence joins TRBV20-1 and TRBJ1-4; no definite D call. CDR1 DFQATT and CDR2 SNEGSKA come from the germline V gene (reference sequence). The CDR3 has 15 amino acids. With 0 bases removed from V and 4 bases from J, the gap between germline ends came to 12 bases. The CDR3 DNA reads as TGCAGTGCTAGAGATGAGGCGAAGTATAATGAAAAACTGTTTTTT. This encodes CSARDEAKYNEKLFF.

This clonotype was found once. The CDR3 reads CASSQGQLSYNEQFF. The CDR3 DNA follows: TGTGCCAGCAGCCAAGGACAGTTGTCCTACAATGAGCAGTTCTTC. This sequence joins TRBV3-1 and TRBJ2-1; maybe TRBD1 (5 bases). CDR3 length: 15 residues. V lost 1 base and J lost 1, with 8 bases in between. From germline, CDR1 is LGHDT and CDR2 YNNKEL (reference sequence).

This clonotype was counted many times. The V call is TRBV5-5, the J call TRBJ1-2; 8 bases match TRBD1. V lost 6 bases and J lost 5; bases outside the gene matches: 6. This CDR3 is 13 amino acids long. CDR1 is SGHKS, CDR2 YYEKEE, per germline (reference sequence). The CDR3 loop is CASTKGQVYGYTF. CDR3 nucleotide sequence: TGTGCCAGCACCAAGGGACAGGTTTATGGCTACACCTTC. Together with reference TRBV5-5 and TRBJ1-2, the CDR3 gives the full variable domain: DAGVTQSPTHLIKTRGQQVTLRCSPISGHKSVSWYQQVLGQGPQFIFQYYEKEERGRGNFPDRFSARQFPNYSSELNVNALLLGDSALYLCASTKGQVYGYTFGSGTRLTVV.

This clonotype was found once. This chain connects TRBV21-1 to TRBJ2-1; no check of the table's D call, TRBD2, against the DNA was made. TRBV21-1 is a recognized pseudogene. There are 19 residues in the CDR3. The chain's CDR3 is CASSKGAGPAASSYNEQFF. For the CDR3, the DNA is TGTGCCAGCAGCAAAGGGGCGGGGCCTGCAGCATCCTCCTACAATGAGCAGTTCTTC.

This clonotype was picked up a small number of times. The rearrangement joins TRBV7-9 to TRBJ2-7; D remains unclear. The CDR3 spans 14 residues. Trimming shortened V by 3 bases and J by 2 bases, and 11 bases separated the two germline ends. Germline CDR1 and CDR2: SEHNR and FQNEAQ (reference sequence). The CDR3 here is CASSFDNDAYEQYV. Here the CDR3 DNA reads TGTGCCAGCAGCTTCGATAATGATGCCTACGAGCAGTACGTC.

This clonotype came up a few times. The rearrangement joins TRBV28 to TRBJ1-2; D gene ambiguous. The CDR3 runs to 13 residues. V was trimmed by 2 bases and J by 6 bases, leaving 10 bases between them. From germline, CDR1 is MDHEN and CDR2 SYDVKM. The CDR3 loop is CASSLKGFHGYTF. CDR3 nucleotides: TGTGCCAGCAGTTTAAAAGGGTTTCATGGCTACACCTTC.

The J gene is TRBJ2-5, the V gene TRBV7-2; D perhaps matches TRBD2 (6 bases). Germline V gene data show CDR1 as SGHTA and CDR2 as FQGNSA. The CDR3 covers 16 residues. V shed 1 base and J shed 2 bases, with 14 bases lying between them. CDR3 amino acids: CASSLGARDPQETQYF. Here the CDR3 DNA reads TGTGCCAGCAGCTTAGGGGCGCGGGACCCACAAGAGACCCAGTACTTC.